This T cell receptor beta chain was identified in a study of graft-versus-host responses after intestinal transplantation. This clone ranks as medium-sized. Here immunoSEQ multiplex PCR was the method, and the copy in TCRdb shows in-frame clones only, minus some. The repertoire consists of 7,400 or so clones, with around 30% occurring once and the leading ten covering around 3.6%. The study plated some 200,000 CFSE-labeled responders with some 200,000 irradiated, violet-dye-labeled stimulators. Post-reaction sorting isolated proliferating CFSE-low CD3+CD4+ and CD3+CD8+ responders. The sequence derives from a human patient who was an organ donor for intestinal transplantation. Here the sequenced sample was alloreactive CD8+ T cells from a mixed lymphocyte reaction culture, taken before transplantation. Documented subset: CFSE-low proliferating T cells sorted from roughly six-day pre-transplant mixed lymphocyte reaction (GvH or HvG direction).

CDR3 coding DNA: TGTGCCAGCAGTTACGCTAGCGGGGTCTCCTACGAGCAGTACTTC. Its protein is CASSYASGVSYEQYF. The chain links TRBV27 to TRBJ2-7; 9 bases line up with TRBD2. The ends lost 4 bases at V and 0 bases at J; junction bases unmatched: 4. Looked up from germline, CDR1 is MNHEY and CDR2 is SMNVEV (reference sequence). The CDR3 is made up of 15 amino acids.